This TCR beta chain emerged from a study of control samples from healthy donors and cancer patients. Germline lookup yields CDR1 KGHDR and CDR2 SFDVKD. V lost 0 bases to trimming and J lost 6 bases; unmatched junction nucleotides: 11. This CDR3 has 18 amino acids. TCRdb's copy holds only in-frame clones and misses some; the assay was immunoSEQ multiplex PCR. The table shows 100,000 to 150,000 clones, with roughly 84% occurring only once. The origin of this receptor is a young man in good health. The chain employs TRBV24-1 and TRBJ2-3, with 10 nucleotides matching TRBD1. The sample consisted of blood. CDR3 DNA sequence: TGTGCCACCAGTGATTTGCCCCGGACAGGGGGGGTGGAGGATACGCAGTATTTT. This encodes CATSDLPRTGGVEDTQYF.